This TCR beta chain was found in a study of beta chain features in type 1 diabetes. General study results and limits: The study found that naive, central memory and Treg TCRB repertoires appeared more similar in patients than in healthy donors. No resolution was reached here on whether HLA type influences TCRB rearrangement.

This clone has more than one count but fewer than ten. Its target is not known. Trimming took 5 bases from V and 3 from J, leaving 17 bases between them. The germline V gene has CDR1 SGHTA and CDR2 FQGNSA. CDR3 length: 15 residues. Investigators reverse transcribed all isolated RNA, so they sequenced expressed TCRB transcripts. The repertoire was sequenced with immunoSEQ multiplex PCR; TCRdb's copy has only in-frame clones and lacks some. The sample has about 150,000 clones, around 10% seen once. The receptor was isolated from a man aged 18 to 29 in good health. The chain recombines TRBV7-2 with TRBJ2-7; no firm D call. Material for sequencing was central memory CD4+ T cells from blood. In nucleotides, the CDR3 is TGTGCCAGCAGCCTTGGCACCGTTGGCGGCTACGAGCAGTACTTC. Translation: CASSLGTVGGYEQYF.